This is a list of T cell receptor beta chains from one sample in a study of spatial heterogeneity in lung cancer. TCRdb re-analysed the 5' RACE reads in MiXCR, keeping a single row per CDR3 protein. The table includes about 15,000 distinct CDR3 sequences, over 9.5% detected once. The sample was PBMCs, taken at surgery. The receptors were gathered from a male donor with early-stage non-small cell lung cancer. Both conserved end residues are part of each CDR3. Fields, in order: J gene, V gene, D gene, clone size, CDR3 DNA, CDR3 protein. D genes are given only for firm matches. Where a row states a size, it is once, few, many or the class of an expanded clone; other rows omit it.

J: TRBJ2-7; V: TRBV15; D: TRBD2; size: many; DNA: TGTGCCACCCTCAACCTCCGGAGCGGGAGCTCCTACGAGCAGTACTTC; CDR3: CATLNLRSGSSYEQYF
J: TRBJ2-7; V: TRBV7-9; D: TRBD1; size: medium-sized; DNA: TGTGCCAGCAGCGCAACAGGGGACAGCTCCTACGAGCAGTACTTC; CDR3: CASSATGDSSYEQYF
J: TRBJ2-5; V: TRBV15; D: NA; size: medium-sized; DNA: TGTGCCACCAGCAGAGATGGCAGAGAGACCCAGTACTTC; CDR3: CATSRDGRETQYF
J: TRBJ1-2; V: TRBV2; D: TRBD1; size: few; DNA: TGTGCCAGCAGCCCAGGGGGCTTGGCTGGCTACACCTTC; CDR3: CASSPGGLAGYTF
J: TRBJ2-7; V: TRBV20-1; D: NA; size: NA; DNA: TGCAGTGCTAGAGATGTCTACTCCTACGAGCAGTACTTC; CDR3: CSARDVYSYEQYF
J: TRBJ2-7; V: TRBV3-1; D: NA; size: many; DNA: TGTGCCAGCAGCCAAGATCGGTACTCCTACGAGCAGTACTTC; CDR3: CASSQDRYSYEQYF
J: TRBJ2-3; V: TRBV7-2; D: NA; size: NA; DNA: TGTGCCAGCAGCTTAGGGGGGATGCGAGGTACGCAGTATTTT; CDR3: CASSLGGMRGTQYF
J: TRBJ2-2; V: TRBV7-7; D: TRBD2; size: NA; DNA: TGTGCCAGCAGCTTGGGGCCGGGAGGGCCCGTAGGCGGGGAGCTGTTTTTT; CDR3: CASSLGPGGPVGGELFF
J: TRBJ1-1; V: TRBV2; D: TRBD1; size: NA; DNA: TGTGCCAGCAGTAGAGCGACAGGGTTAGGCACTGAAGCTTTCTTT; CDR3: CASSRATGLGTEAFF
J: TRBJ2-7; V: TRBV6-6; D: NA; size: many; DNA: TGTGCCAGCAGTGGACAGTTCTCCTACGAGCAGTACTTC; CDR3: CASSGQFSYEQYF
J: TRBJ2-7; V: TRBV30; D: NA; size: many; DNA: TGTGCCTGGAGTTTAGGGTTGTGGGCCGAGCAGTACTTC; CDR3: CAWSLGLWAEQYF
J: TRBJ2-1; V: TRBV29-1; D: TRBD2; size: many; DNA: TGCAGCGTTGAAGATAGCACTAGCGGATACAATGAGCAGTTCTTC; CDR3: CSVEDSTSGYNEQFF
J: TRBJ2-5; V: TRBV2; D: NA; size: many; DNA: TGTGCCAGCAGTCCCGCCTCTGGGAAAATAAAGACCCAGTACTTC; CDR3: CASSPASGKIKTQYF
J: TRBJ2-7; V: TRBV11-2; D: TRBD2; size: many; DNA: TGTGCCAGCAGCTTAGGTCCCCTTAGCGGGAGAGCGTACGAGCAGTACTTC; CDR3: CASSLGPLSGRAYEQYF
J: TRBJ2-7; V: TRBV7-2; D: TRBD1; size: many; DNA: TGTGCCAGCAGCTTAAATCCCATCGGACAGGGGTACGAGCAGTACTTC; CDR3: CASSLNPIGQGYEQYF
J: TRBJ2-2; V: TRBV7-8; D: TRBD1; size: few; DNA: TGTGCCAGCAGCAAAGGGACAGGGACACCGGGGGAGCTGTTTTTT; CDR3: CASSKGTGTPGELFF
J: TRBJ2-4; V: TRBV10-3; D: TRBD1; size: NA; DNA: TGTGCCATCAGGCCCGGGACAGAAAACATTCAGTACTTC; CDR3: CAIRPGTENIQYF
J: TRBJ2-5; V: TRBV7-8; D: NA; size: few; DNA: TGTGCCAGCAGCCCCGATGGGGGACCTCAAGAGACCCAGTACTTC; CDR3: CASSPDGGPQETQYF
J: TRBJ2-1; V: TRBV5-1; D: NA; size: many; DNA: TGCGCCAGCAGCCCCGTTGGAGAGCCTGAGCAGTTCTTC; CDR3: CASSPVGEPEQFF
J: TRBJ2-7; V: TRBV10-3; D: NA; size: many; DNA: TGTGCCATCAGTGAGCCGGGACTGGTCTCCTACGAGCAGTACTTC; CDR3: CAISEPGLVSYEQYF
J: TRBJ2-2; V: TRBV4-3; D: NA; size: many; DNA: TGCGCCAGCAGCCAAGATTTGGGCACCGGGGAGCTGTTTTTT; CDR3: CASSQDLGTGELFF
J: TRBJ2-3; V: TRBV12-5; D: TRBD2; size: NA; DNA: TGTGCTAGTCAGGCTAGCGGGAGGACAGATACGCAGTATTTT; CDR3: CASQASGRTDTQYF
J: TRBJ2-7; V: TRBV12-3/TRBV12-4; D: NA; size: many; DNA: TGTGCCAGCAGTCCGCTCGGGACACTCTACGAGCAGTACTTC; CDR3: CASSPLGTLYEQYF
J: TRBJ2-7; V: TRBV29-1; D: TRBD1; size: many; DNA: TGCAGCGTTGAGGGGGACAGGGGACCTTACGAGCAGTACTTC; CDR3: CSVEGDRGPYEQYF
J: TRBJ2-2; V: TRBV28; D: NA; size: medium-sized; DNA: TGTGCCAGCAGCCCCCTCCACAGTCTTCCCGGGGAGCTGTTTTTT; CDR3: CASSPLHSLPGELFF
J: TRBJ2-1; V: TRBV12-5; D: NA; size: few; DNA: TGTGCTAGTGCAGGGGACTACAATGAGCAGTTCTTC; CDR3: CASAGDYNEQFF
J: TRBJ1-1; V: TRBV9; D: NA; size: many; DNA: TGTGCCAGCAGCGGACTCGGAGGGAGGGCGAAGGACACTGAAGCTTTCTTT; CDR3: CASSGLGGRAKDTEAFF
J: TRBJ2-5; V: TRBV12-5; D: TRBD2; size: many; DNA: TGTGCTAGTGGACCTCAAATGACTAGCATCCCAGAGACCCAGTACTTC; CDR3: CASGPQMTSIPETQYF
J: TRBJ2-3; V: TRBV30; D: TRBD2; size: many; DNA: TGTGCCTGGAAGGCCGGGGTGGTAGCGGGACTGCTTGATACGCAGTATTTT; CDR3: CAWKAGVVAGLLDTQYF
J: TRBJ1-2; V: TRBV5-4; D: TRBD1; size: many; DNA: TGTGCCAGCAGCTCCCCGACAGGGAATAACTATGGCTACACCTTC; CDR3: CASSSPTGNNYGYTF
J: TRBJ2-3; V: TRBV11-2; D: TRBD2; size: many; DNA: TGTGCCAGCAGTGCTAGCGGGCCAACAGATACGCAGTATTTT; CDR3: CASSASGPTDTQYF
J: TRBJ2-3; V: TRBV9; D: NA; size: many; DNA: TGTGCCAGCAGCACCTACAGGGCATTCAGCACAGATACGCAGTATTTT; CDR3: CASSTYRAFSTDTQYF
J: TRBJ2-7; V: TRBV7-2; D: NA; size: many; DNA: TGTGCCAGCAGCCCCTCAAAGGCGACTAAAATCTACGAGCAGTACTTC; CDR3: CASSPSKATKIYEQYF
J: TRBJ1-2; V: TRBV28; D: NA; size: NA; DNA: TGTGCCAGCAGTTTACCTCTCGGTTACTACACCTTC; CDR3: CASSLPLGYYTF
J: TRBJ2-6; V: TRBV7-6; D: NA; size: few; DNA: TGTGCCAGCAGCCCCCAGCTAGGGGCCAACGTCCTGACTTTC; CDR3: CASSPQLGANVLTF
J: TRBJ1-3; V: TRBV30; D: NA; size: many; DNA: TGTGCCTGGAGTGTAACCGGACAGCACTACGGAAACACCATATATTTT; CDR3: CAWSVTGQHYGNTIYF
J: TRBJ2-7; V: TRBV5-1; D: NA; size: many; DNA: TGCGCCAGCAGCTTGGATGGCGGGCCCTACGAGCAGTACTTC; CDR3: CASSLDGGPYEQYF
J: TRBJ2-7; V: TRBV20-1; D: NA; size: many; DNA: TGCAGTGCTAGAGGGGGTTCGACTGGAAGCTCCTACGAGCAGTACTTC; CDR3: CSARGGSTGSSYEQYF
J: TRBJ2-5; V: TRBV7-7; D: NA; size: many; DNA: TGTGCTAGCAGCCCACAGGACAGCCAAGAGACCCAGTACTTC; CDR3: CASSPQDSQETQYF
J: TRBJ1-5; V: TRBV4-1; D: TRBD1; size: many; DNA: TGCGCCAGCAGCCAAGCCGACAGGGATTATCAGCCCCAGCATTTT; CDR3: CASSQADRDYQPQHF
J: TRBJ2-7; V: TRBV7-6; D: NA; size: medium-sized; DNA: TGTGCCAGCAGCTTCAGGGTCCAGGGGGGTAGCGACGAGCAGTACTTC; CDR3: CASSFRVQGGSDEQYF
J: TRBJ1-1; V: TRBV12-3/TRBV12-4; D: NA; size: few; DNA: TGTGCCAGCAGTTTAAGCGGGGACTACAACGCTTTCTTT; CDR3: CASSLSGDYNAFF
J: TRBJ2-3; V: TRBV28; D: NA; size: medium-sized; DNA: TGTGCCAGCAGTCCTACCCCTAGGGAGTCAGATACGCAGTATTTT; CDR3: CASSPTPRESDTQYF
J: TRBJ2-3; V: TRBV7-2; D: NA; size: NA; DNA: TGTGCCAGCAGCTTACAGGGACCCGCGACAGATACGCAGTATTTT; CDR3: CASSLQGPATDTQYF
J: TRBJ2-7; V: TRBV28; D: NA; size: many; DNA: TGTGCCAGCAATGGTGGCACCCAGAATGGGCAGTACTTC; CDR3: CASNGGTQNGQYF
J: TRBJ2-2; V: TRBV14; D: NA; size: few; DNA: TGTGCCAGCAGCCACAATCGGGGGTCCGGGGAGCTGTTTTTT; CDR3: CASSHNRGSGELFF
J: TRBJ1-5; V: TRBV27; D: NA; size: many; DNA: TGTGCCAGCAGTTTACGCGCGGGGCCCCAGCATTTT; CDR3: CASSLRAGPQHF
J: TRBJ2-7; V: TRBV12-3/TRBV12-4; D: NA; size: many; DNA: TGTGCCAGCAGTGCGCGGGACACCTCCTACGAGCAGTACTTC; CDR3: CASSARDTSYEQYF
J: TRBJ2-2; V: TRBV20-1; D: NA; size: medium-sized; DNA: TGCAGTGCTAGAGATCGGGCTTATAGGAACACCGGGGAGCTGTTTTTT; CDR3: CSARDRAYRNTGELFF
J: TRBJ1-1; V: TRBV5-1; D: NA; size: few; DNA: TGCGCCAGTATGGAGGGAAATAGGCCGAACACTGAAGCTTTCTTT; CDR3: CASMEGNRPNTEAFF
J: TRBJ1-5; V: TRBV7-6; D: TRBD1; size: medium-sized; DNA: TGTGCCAGCAGCTTAGGACTGGGACAGCATAGCAATCAGCCCCAGCATTTT; CDR3: CASSLGLGQHSNQPQHF
J: TRBJ2-5; V: TRBV18; D: TRBD2; size: many; DNA: TGTGCCAGCTCACCGGACAGCGGGAGGGCCTCAGAGACCCAGTACTTC; CDR3: CASSPDSGRASETQYF
J: TRBJ2-7; V: TRBV20-1; D: TRBD2; size: many; DNA: TGCAGTGCTAGAGGGGCTGAACTAGCGGACTACGAGCAGTACTTC; CDR3: CSARGAELADYEQYF
J: TRBJ2-1; V: TRBV11-1; D: NA; size: many; DNA: TGTGCCAGCACAGGGCGGTACAATGAGCAGTTCTTC; CDR3: CASTGRYNEQFF